A single sample gave rise to the 26 T cell receptor beta chains below, sequenced in a study of blood T cell repertoires in COVID-19. This table comes from immunoSEQ multiplex PCR, and its TCRdb copy is limited to in-frame clones, with some not included. The table has 45,000 to 70,000 clones, more than 60% seen once. Sample: peripheral blood. The source is a woman in her forties or fifties with active or convalescent COVID-19.

The chain joins TRBV3-1 (or the pseudogene TRBV3-2) to TRBJ1-2; D is possibly TRBD1 (5 bases). This CDR3 is built from 12 residues. Germline CDR1 is LGHDT and CDR2 is YNNKEL (reference sequence). Deletions cut 1 base from V and 8 bases from J, with 8 bases between. CDR3 DNA: TGTGCCAGCAGCCAAGCGGGGGAGGGCTACACCTTC. Protein sequence: CASSQAGEGYTF.

This chain uses TRBV11-2 with TRBJ2-5; D ambiguous. Germline values: CDR1 SGHAT, CDR2 FQNNGV. This CDR3 contains 13 residues. V lost 1 base and J lost 5, with 8 bases in between. CDR3 sequence: CASSLVRSETQYF. The CDR3 bases are TGTGCCAGCAGCTTAGTCCGTAGTGAGACCCAGTACTTC.

The chain carries TRBV7-9 and TRBJ1-4; 9 positions agree with TRBD1. V trimming: 5 bases; J trimming: 2 bases; junction bases outside the gene matches: 3. CDR1 is SEHNR and CDR2 is FQNEAQ in the germline V gene (reference sequence). The CDR3 spans 15 residues. Here the CDR3 DNA reads TGTGCCAGCAGCAAACAGGGGGCGACTAATGAAAAACTGTTTTTT. As protein: CASSKQGATNEKLFF.

The chain is built from TRBV4-1 and TRBJ2-5, with D hard to call. CDR3 size: 11 residues. Trimming removed 3 bases at V and 5 bases at J, with 4 bases between. In germline, CDR1 is MGHRA, CDR2 YSYEKL. Written as DNA, the CDR3 is TGCGCCAGCAGCCACGGTGAGACCCAGTACTTC. As protein: CASSHGETQYF.

This clone has only one observation. The chain has TRBV19 and TRBJ2-2, with a weak D call TRBD2 (7 bases). V lost 10 bases to trimming and J lost 13 bases, with 22 bases between them. Per germline, CDR1 LNHDA and CDR2 SQIVND (reference sequence). The CDR3 totals 13 residues. CDR3 DNA sequence: TGTGCCACATCCGGGGGGCGAGAATCAGGGCTGTTTTTT. Its protein product is CATSGGRESGLFF.

The chain couples TRBV4-2 to TRBJ2-3, with D uncertain. The germline gives CDR1 LGHNA, CDR2 YNFKEQ. The V end was cut by 0 bases, the J end by 0 bases, with 4 bases between. The CDR3 extends over 14 amino acids. This CDR3 reads CASSQDISTDTQYF. The CDR3 DNA reads TGTGCCAGCAGCCAAGATATTAGCACAGATACGCAGTATTTT.

The V and J genes are TRBV19 and TRBJ1-1; the D is unclear. Per the germline V gene, CDR1 is LNHDA and CDR2 is SQIVND (reference sequence). The CDR3 runs to 12 residues. Trimming left V 2 bases short and J 7 bases short, with 8 bases between. The DNA for the CDR3 is TGTGCCAGTAGTATAAGTCTAAGTGAAGCTTTCTTT. This translates into CASSISLSEAFF.

The chain joins TRBV19 to TRBJ2-2; 9 nucleotides match TRBD2. The CDR3 totals 16 residues. Germline CDR1 LNHDA, CDR2 SQIVND (reference sequence). J gave up 4 bases and V 5 bases, and 8 bases lay outside the gene matches. The DNA for the CDR3 is TGTGCCAGTAGTCGTCGGACTAGCGTCCTCACCGGGGAGCTGTTTTTT. Its protein is CASSRRTSVLTGELFF.

This chain joins TRBV9 and TRBJ1-1; D gene ambiguous. V lost 0 bases and J lost 6, with 9 bases in between. The germline gives CDR1 SGDLS, CDR2 YYNGEE. The CDR3 is 13 amino acids. The CDR3 DNA reads TGTGCCAGCAGCGTAGTCATCGGGGCTGAAGCTTTCTTT. It translates to CASSVVIGAEAFF.

This clone has more than one count but fewer than ten. The V call is TRBV27, the J call TRBJ2-5; TRBD2 aligns across 7 bases. The CDR3 sequence is 14 residues long. V shed 2 bases, J shed 5 bases, and the junction held 5 bases outside the gene matches. Germline CDR1 reads MNHEY; CDR2 reads SMNVEV (reference sequence). CDR3 sequence: CASSLGGGVETQYF. DNA for the CDR3: TGTGCCAGCAGTTTAGGCGGGGGAGTCGAGACCCAGTACTTC.

The chain employs TRBV19 and TRBJ2-1; a weak D match, TRBD2 (6 bases). The CDR3 runs 14 residues. Trimming cost V 7 bases and J 6 bases, with 16 bases left between them. Looked up from germline, CDR1 is LNHDA and CDR2 is SQIVND (reference sequence). The CDR3 here is CASNPSVPPNEQFF. Written as DNA, the CDR3 is TGTGCCAGTAACCCTAGCGTCCCCCCCAATGAGCAGTTCTTC.

The chain combines TRBV19 with TRBJ2-5, with 8 bases identical to TRBD2. Germline CDR1 and CDR2: LNHDA and SQIVND (reference sequence). The V segment lost 5 bases and the J segment 5 bases; nucleotides outside the gene matches: 13. CDR3 length: 16 residues. CDR3 sequence: CASSLTGLALGETQYF. The CDR3 nucleotides are TGTGCCAGTAGTCTAACCGGACTAGCCTTAGGGGAGACCCAGTACTTC.

V and J are TRBV24-1 and TRBJ2-1; TRBD2 aligns across 16 bases. The CDR3 contains 18 residues. V shed 4 bases and J 3 bases; nucleotides not matched to a gene: 5. CDR1 KGHDR and CDR2 SFDVKD come from the germline V gene. The CDR3, as DNA: TGTGCCACCAGTGAGGGGACTAGCGGGAGGGGTTTCTACAATGAGCAGTTCTTC. The encoded protein is CATSEGTSGRGFYNEQFF.

The chain couples TRBV5-4 to TRBJ2-1; tentative D call: TRBD2 (5 bases). Germline CDR1 is SGHNT and CDR2 is YYREEE (reference sequence). The CDR3 runs 15 residues. The V and J ends lost 0 bases and 0 bases respectively, with 7 bases between them. The CDR3: CASSLGGSSYNEQFF. CDR3 DNA: TGTGCCAGCAGCTTGGGAGGGAGCTCCTACAATGAGCAGTTCTTC.

The chain combines TRBV11-2 with TRBJ2-2, with 15 bases that match TRBD2. CDR1 and CDR2 (germline): SGHAT, FQNNGV. The CDR3 has 19 amino acids. V lost 4 bases, J lost 3 bases, and 9 bases stayed unmatched. The CDR3 loop reads CASSSAGTSGRKDTGELFF. The CDR3, as DNA: TGTGCCAGCAGCTCAGCCGGGACTAGCGGGAGGAAGGACACCGGGGAGCTGTTTTTT.

The chain combines TRBV3-1 (or the pseudogene TRBV3-2) with TRBJ2-3; 7 nucleotides match TRBD2. With 2 bases clipped from V and 1 base from J, the junction kept 3 bases outside the gene matches. Looked up from germline, CDR1 is LGHDT and CDR2 is YNNKEL (reference sequence). The CDR3 extends over 15 amino acids. The CDR3 nucleotides read TGTGCCAGCAGCCAAACGGGAGGTGGCACAGATACGCAGTATTTT. Translated: CASSQTGGGTDTQYF.

The V and J genes are TRBV27 and TRBJ2-4, with D tentatively TRBD2 (6 bases). The CDR3 runs 15 residues. Germline assignment: CDR1 MNHEY and CDR2 SMNVEV (reference sequence). V lost 5 bases, J lost 0 bases, and 11 bases lay in between. CDR3 sequence: CASSGPGLAKNIQYF. Here the CDR3 DNA reads TGTGCCAGCAGTGGGCCGGGACTAGCCAAAAACATTCAGTACTTC.

V is TRBV25-1 and J is TRBJ2-5, with 9 bases aligning to TRBD2. J was trimmed by 4 bases and V by 5 bases; bases with no gene match: 8. Germline V CDR1 and CDR2: MGHDK, SYGVNS. The CDR3 consists of 15 residues. CDR3 sequence: CASSSLAGERETQYF. Written as DNA, the CDR3 is TGTGCCAGCAGTTCACTAGCGGGCGAACGAGAGACCCAGTACTTC.

This chain connects TRBV12-3 or TRBV12-4 to TRBJ2-7; possibly TRBD1 for D (6 bases). The CDR3 runs to 12 residues. V lost 7 bases and J lost 2, with 9 bases in between. The CDR3 DNA is TGTGCCAGCATGGGGGACACCTACGAGCAGTACTTC. This gives the protein CASMGDTYEQYF.

The chain combines TRBV19 with TRBJ1-3; D is undetermined. The V end was cut by 6 bases, the J end by 0 bases, with 6 bases between. Germline V lookup: CDR1 LNHDA, CDR2 SQIVND (reference sequence). This CDR3 is 13 amino acids long. The CDR3 region is CASRYSSGNTIYF. CDR3 sequence (DNA): TGTGCCAGTAGATATAGCTCTGGAAACACCATATATTTT.

The V and J genes are TRBV24-1 and TRBJ2-2, with TRBD1 matching over 7 bases. Germline values: CDR1 KGHDR, CDR2 SFDVKD. V dropped 5 bases and J dropped 2; count of bases not matched to a gene: 7. The length of the CDR3 is 16 residues. CDR3 DNA: TGTGCCACCAGTGGGGCCGGGACAGCTAACACCGGGGAGCTGTTTTTT. Protein: CATSGAGTANTGELFF.

This clone turned up a few times. This chain joins TRBV5-4 and TRBJ2-4; TRBD1 is a possible D gene (5 bases). The germline V gene has CDR1 SGHNT and CDR2 YYREEE (reference sequence). This CDR3 contains 14 residues. Trimming cost V 0 bases and J 6 bases, with 10 bases left between them. DNA of the CDR3: TGTGCCAGCAGCTTGGAGGCAGGGCGAAACATTCAGTACTTC. This encodes CASSLEAGRNIQYF.

A word on this clone: One end of the junction is discordant with germline, which a read error may explain. This rearrangement joins TRBV11-2 to TRBJ2-7; D might be TRBD2 (6 bases). Germline V lookup: CDR1 SGHAT, CDR2 FQNNGV. The length of the CDR3 is 15 residues. Written as DNA, the CDR3 is TGTGCCAGCAGCGTAGAGTGGGGGGAGGTCCACGAGCAGTACTTC. It specifies CASSVEWGEVHEQYF.

The chain carries TRBV30 and TRBJ1-6, with D hard to call. Per germline, CDR1 GTSNPN and CDR2 SVGIG (reference sequence). With 2 bases removed from V and 7 bases from J, the gap between germline ends came to 15 bases. The CDR3 length is 15 residues. The CDR3 DNA is TGTGCCTGGAGTACGCCCCGCGGGCAAAATTCACCCCTCCACTTT. As protein: CAWSTPRGQNSPLHF.

The chain couples TRBV19 to TRBJ2-6, with D hard to call. Per the germline V gene, CDR1 is LNHDA and CDR2 is SQIVND (reference sequence). The CDR3 runs 13 residues. Trimming cost V 6 bases and J 4 bases, with 7 bases left between them. The CDR3 nucleotides are TGTGCCAGTAGCGGGTTCGGGGCCAACGTCCTGACTTTC. Protein: CASSGFGANVLTF.

This clone was detected once. The rearrangement links TRBV10-3 to TRBJ1-3; the match to TRBD1 covers 9 bases. The ends lost 4 bases at V and 0 bases at J; junction bases unmatched: 4. Looked up from germline, CDR1 is ENHRY and CDR2 is SYGVKD. The CDR3 loop spans 16 amino acids. CDR3 nucleotide sequence: TGTGCCATCAGTGGATGGGGACAGGGCTCTGGAAACACCATATATTTT. Amino acid sequence: CAISGWGQGSGNTIYF.